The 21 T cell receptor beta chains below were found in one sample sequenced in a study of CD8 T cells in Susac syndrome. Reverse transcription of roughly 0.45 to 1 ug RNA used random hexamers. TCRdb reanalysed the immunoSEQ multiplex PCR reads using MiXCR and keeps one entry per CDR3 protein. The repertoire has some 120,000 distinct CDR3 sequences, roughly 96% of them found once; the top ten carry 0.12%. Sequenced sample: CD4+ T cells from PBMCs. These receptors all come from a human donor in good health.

The CDR3 DNA sequence: TGCGCCAGCAGCAGCTCGGCCACTAACTATGGCTACACCTTC. This encodes CASSSSATNYGYTF. This sequence joins TRBV5-1 and TRBJ1-2, with D unresolved. Germline V gives CDR1 SGHRS, CDR2 YFSETQ. This CDR3 comprises 14 residues. Trimming took off 4 bases at V and 0 bases at J, with 10 bases between the two ends.

The chain's CDR3 is CASQPTATDQPQHF. CDR3 nucleotides: TGTGCCAGCCAACCGACAGCGACCGATCAGCCCCAGCATTTT. This chain uses TRBV2 with TRBJ1-5, with D maybe TRBD1 (5 bases). There are 14 residues in the CDR3. Between the trimmed V and J ends, which lost 8 bases and 5 bases, there was a span of 16 bases. Germline CDR1 reads SNHLY; CDR2 reads FYNNEI.

CDR3 bases: TGTGCCAGCAGTGAAGCATCCCGGGTCGGGACCTACGAGCAGTACTTC. It specifies CASSEASRVGTYEQYF. The rearrangement links TRBV6-1 to TRBJ2-7, with a weak D call TRBD2 (5 bases). This CDR3 spans 16 amino acids. V lost 0 bases and J lost 2, with 14 bases in between. Per the germline V gene, CDR1 is MNHNS and CDR2 is SASEGT.

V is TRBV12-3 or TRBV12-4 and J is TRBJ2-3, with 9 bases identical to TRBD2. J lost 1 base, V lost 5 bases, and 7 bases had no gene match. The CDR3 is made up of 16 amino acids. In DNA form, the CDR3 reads TGTGCCAGCAGTCCCCTTAGCGGGAGTGGCACAGATACGCAGTATTTT. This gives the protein CASSPLSGSGTDTQYF.

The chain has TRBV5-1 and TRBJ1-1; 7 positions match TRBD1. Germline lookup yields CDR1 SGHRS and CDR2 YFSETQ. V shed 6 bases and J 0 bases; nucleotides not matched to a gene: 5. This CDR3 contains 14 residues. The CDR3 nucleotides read TGCGCCAGCACGCTAACAGGGGTGAACACTGAAGCTTTCTTT. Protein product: CASTLTGVNTEAFF. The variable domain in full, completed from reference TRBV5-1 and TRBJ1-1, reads KAGVTQTPRYLIKTRGQQVTLSCSPISGHRSVSWYQQTPGQGLQFLFEYFSETQRNKGNFPGRFSGRQFSNSRSEMNVSTLELGDSALYLCASTLTGVNTEAFFGQGTRLTVV.

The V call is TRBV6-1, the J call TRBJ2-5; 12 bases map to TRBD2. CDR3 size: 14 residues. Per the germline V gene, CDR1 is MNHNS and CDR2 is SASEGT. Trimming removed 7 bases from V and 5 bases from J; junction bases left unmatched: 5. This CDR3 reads CASKPGTSGETQYF. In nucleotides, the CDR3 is TGTGCCAGCAAACCCGGGACTAGCGGGGAGACCCAGTACTTC.

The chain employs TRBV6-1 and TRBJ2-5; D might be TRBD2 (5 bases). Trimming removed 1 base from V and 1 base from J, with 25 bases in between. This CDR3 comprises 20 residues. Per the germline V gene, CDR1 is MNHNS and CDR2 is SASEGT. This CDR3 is CASSEVLASRFPGSQETQYF. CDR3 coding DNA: TGTGCCAGCAGTGAAGTGTTGGCTAGCCGCTTTCCCGGTAGCCAAGAGACCCAGTACTTC.

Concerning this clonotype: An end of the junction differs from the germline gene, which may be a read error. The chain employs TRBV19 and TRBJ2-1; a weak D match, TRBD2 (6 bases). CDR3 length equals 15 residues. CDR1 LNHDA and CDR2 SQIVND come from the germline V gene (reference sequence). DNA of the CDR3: TGTGCAAGTACATCGTCCGGGAGTCCATACAATGAGCAGTTCTTC. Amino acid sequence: CASTSSGSPYNEQFF.

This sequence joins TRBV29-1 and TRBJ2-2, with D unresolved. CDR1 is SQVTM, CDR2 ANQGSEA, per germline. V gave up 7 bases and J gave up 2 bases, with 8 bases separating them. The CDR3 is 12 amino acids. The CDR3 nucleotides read TGCAGCGCGGCATACAACACCGGGGAGCTGTTTTTT. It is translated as CSAAYNTGELFF.

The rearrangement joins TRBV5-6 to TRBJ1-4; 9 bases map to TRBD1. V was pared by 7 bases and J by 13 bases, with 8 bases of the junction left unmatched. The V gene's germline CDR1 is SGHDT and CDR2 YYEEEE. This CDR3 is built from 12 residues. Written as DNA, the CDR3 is TGTGCCAGCGGATACAGGGGGCTGGGACTGTTTTTT. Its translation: CASGYRGLGLFF.

This CDR3 is CASRRAGDYEQYF. The CDR3 coding sequence is TGTGCCAGCAGGAGAGCGGGAGACTACGAGCAGTACTTC. The chain carries TRBV6-5 and TRBJ2-7; 8 bases are a match to TRBD2. The CDR3 spans 13 residues. Germline loops: CDR1 MNHEY, CDR2 SVGAGI. V shed 6 bases and J 3 bases; nucleotides not matched to a gene: 4.

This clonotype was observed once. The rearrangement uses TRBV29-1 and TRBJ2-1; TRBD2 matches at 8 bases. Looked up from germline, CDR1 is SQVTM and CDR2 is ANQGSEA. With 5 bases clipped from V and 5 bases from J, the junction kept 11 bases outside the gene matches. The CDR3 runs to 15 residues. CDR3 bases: TGCAGCGTTTCCAGCCCTAGCGGGTGGGACAATGAGCAGTTCTTC. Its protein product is CSVSSPSGWDNEQFF.

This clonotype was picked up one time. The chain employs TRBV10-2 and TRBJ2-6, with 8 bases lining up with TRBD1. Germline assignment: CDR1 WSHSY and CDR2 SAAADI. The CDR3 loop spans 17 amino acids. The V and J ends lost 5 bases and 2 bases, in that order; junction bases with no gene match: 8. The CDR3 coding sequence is TGCGCCAGCAGTCCCGGACAGGGAAAGGCTGGGGCCAACGTCCTGACTTTC. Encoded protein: CASSPGQGKAGANVLTF.

The CDR3 coding sequence is TGTGCCAGCAGTTTAGTGGGGCGGAGGGGTGGCAACTATGGCTACACCTTC. Amino acid sequence: CASSLVGRRGGNYGYTF. The rearrangement joins TRBV28 to TRBJ1-2; tentative D call: TRBD1 (5 bases). The CDR3 is 17 amino acids. Trimming removed 2 bases from V and 2 bases from J, with 18 bases in between. Per the germline V gene, CDR1 is MDHEN and CDR2 is SYDVKM.

The CDR3 bases are TGCGCCAGCAGCCCTCGGGACAAAGGAATGGGCACAGATACGCAGTATTTT. This codes for CASSPRDKGMGTDTQYF. The rearrangement joins TRBV4-1 to TRBJ2-3, with D maybe TRBD1 (6 bases). With 4 bases removed from V and 1 base from J, the gap between germline ends came to 18 bases. This CDR3 has 17 amino acids. Germline CDR1 is MGHRA and CDR2 is YSYEKL.

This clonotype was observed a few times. The CDR3 DNA reads TGTGCCAGCAGCCCCGGGGCCGGGGAGCTGTTTTTT. Translation: CASSPGAGELFF. The chain carries TRBV3-1 and TRBJ2-2, with TRBD2 as a possible D gene (5 bases). The ends were cut back, 4 bases at V and 6 bases at J, with 6 bases in the middle. CDR1 is LGHDT and CDR2 is YNNKEL in the germline V gene (reference sequence). The CDR3 sequence is 12 residues long.

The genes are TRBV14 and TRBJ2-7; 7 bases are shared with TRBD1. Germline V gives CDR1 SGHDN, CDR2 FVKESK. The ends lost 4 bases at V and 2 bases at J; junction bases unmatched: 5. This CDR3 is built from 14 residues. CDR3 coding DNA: TGTGCCAGCAGCCGAACAGGGGTCACCTACGAGCAGTACTTC. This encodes CASSRTGVTYEQYF.

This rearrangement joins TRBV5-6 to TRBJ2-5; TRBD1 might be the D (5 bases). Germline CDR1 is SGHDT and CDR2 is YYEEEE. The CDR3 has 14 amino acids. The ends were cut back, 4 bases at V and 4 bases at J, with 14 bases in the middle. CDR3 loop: CASSALNQGETQYF. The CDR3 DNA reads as TGTGCCAGCAGCGCCCTCAACCAGGGAGAGACCCAGTACTTC.

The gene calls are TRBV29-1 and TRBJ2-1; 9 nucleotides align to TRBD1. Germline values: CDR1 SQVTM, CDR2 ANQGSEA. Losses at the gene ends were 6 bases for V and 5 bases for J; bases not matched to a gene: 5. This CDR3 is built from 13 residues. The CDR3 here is CSVRDRANNEQFF. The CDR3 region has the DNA TGCAGCGTCCGGGACAGGGCGAACAATGAGCAGTTCTTC.

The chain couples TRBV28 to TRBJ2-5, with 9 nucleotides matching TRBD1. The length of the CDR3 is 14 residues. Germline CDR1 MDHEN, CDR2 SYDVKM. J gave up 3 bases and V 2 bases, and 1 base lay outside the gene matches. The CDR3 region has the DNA TGTGCCAGCAGTTTAAGGGACAGGGAAGAGACCCAGTACTTC. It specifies CASSLRDREETQYF.

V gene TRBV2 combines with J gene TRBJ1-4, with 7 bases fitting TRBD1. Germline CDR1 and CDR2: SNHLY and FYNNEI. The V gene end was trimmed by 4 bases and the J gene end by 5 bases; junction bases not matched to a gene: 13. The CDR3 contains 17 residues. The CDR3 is CASSGRGQRIRNEKLFF. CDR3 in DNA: TGTGCCAGCAGTGGTCGGGGACAGAGGATCCGAAATGAAAAACTGTTTTTT.